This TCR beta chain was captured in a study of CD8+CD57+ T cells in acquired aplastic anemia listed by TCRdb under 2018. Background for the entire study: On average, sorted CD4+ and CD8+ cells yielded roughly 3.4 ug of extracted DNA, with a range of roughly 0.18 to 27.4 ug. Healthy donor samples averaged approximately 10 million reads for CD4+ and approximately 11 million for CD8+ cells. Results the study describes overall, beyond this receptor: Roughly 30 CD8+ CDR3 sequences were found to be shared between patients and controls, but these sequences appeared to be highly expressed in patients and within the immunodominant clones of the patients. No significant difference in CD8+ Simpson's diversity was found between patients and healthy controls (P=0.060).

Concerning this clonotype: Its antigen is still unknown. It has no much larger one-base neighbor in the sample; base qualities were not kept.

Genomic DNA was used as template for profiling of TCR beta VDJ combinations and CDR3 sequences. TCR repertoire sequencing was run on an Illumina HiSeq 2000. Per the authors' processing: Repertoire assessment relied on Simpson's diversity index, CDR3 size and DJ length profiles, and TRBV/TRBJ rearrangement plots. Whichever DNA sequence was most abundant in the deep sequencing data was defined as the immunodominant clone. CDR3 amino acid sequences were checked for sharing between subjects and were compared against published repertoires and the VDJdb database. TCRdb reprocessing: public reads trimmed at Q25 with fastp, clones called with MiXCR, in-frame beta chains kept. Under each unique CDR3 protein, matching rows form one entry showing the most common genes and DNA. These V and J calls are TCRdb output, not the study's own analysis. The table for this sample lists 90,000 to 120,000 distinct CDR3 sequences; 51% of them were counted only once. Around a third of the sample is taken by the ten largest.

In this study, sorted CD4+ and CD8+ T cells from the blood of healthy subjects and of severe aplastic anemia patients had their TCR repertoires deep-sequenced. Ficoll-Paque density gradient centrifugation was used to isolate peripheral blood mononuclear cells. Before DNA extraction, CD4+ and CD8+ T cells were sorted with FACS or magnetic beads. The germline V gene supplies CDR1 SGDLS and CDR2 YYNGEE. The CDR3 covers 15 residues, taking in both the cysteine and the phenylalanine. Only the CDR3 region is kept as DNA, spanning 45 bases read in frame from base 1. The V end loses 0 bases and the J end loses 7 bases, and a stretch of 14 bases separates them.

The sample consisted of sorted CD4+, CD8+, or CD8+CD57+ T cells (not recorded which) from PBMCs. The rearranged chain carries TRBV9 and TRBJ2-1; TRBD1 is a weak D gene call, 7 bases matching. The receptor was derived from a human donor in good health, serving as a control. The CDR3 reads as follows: CASSVGGGAGNEQFF. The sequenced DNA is TGTGCCAGCAGCGTAGGAGGGGGCGCGGGGAATGAGCAGTTCTTC.